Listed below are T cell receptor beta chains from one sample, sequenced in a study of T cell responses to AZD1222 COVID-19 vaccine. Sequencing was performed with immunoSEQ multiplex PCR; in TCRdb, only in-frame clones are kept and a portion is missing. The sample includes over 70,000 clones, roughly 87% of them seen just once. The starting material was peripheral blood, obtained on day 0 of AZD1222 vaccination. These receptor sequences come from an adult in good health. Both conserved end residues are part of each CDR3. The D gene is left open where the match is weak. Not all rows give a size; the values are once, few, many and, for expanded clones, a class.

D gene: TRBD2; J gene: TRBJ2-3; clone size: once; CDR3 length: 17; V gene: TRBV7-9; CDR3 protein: CASSSGLAGASSDTQYF; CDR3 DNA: TGTGCCAGCAGCTCGGGACTAGCGGGAGCCTCGTCAGATACGCAGTATTTT
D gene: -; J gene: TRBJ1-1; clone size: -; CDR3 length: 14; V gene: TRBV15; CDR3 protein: CATSGNSDNTEAFF; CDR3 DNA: TGTGCCACCAGCGGAAACAGTGATAACACTGAAGCTTTCTTT
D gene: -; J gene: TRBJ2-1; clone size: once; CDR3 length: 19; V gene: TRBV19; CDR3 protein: CASSIGGRGGRGRNNEQFF; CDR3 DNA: TGTGCCAGTAGTATAGGAGGACGGGGTGGAAGGGGCAGGAACAATGAGCAGTTCTTC
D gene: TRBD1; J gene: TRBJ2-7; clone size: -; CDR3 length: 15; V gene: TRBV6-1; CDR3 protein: CASRAPGQGEYEQYF; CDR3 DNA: TGTGCCAGCAGGGCCCCGGGACAGGGTGAATACGAGCAGTACTTC
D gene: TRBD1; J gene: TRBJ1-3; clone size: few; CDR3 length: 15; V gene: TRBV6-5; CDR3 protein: CASTPRGDAGNTIYF; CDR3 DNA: TGTGCCAGCACTCCCAGGGGGGATGCTGGAAACACCATATATTTT
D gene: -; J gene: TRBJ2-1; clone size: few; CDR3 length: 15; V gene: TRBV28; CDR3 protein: CASSPGGSSYNEQFF; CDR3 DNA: TGTGCCAGCAGCCCCGGGGGAAGCTCCTACAATGAGCAGTTCTTC
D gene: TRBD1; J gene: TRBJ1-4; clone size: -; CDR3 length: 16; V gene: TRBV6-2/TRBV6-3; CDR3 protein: CASSRLTGGDNEKLFF; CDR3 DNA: TGTGCCAGCAGTCGTCTGACAGGGGGTGATAATGAAAAACTGTTTTTT
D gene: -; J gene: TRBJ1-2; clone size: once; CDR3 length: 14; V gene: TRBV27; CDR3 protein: CASSPSGGGYGYTF; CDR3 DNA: TGTGCCAGCAGTCCCTCCGGGGGGGGCTATGGCTACACCTTC
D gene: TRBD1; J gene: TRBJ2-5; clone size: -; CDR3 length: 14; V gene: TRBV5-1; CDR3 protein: CASSPGQTKETQYF; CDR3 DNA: TGCGCCAGCAGCCCGGGACAGACGAAAGAGACCCAGTACTTC
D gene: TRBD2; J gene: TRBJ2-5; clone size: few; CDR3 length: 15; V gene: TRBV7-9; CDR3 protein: CASTDLAGVQETQYF; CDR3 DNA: TGTGCCAGCACCGACCTAGCGGGGGTCCAAGAGACCCAGTACTTC
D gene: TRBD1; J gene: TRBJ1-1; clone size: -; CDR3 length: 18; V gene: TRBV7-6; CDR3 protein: CASSLGPGTGSVNTEAFF; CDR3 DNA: TGTGCCAGCAGCTTAGGTCCCGGGACAGGGAGCGTGAACACTGAAGCTTTCTTT
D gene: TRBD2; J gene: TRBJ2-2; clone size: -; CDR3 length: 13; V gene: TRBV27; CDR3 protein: CASRRSGAGELFF; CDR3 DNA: TGTGCCAGCCGGAGGAGCGGGGCCGGGGAGCTGTTTTTT
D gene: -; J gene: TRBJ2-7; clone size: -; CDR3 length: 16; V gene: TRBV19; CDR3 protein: CASSPRQRDADYEQYF; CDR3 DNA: TGTGCCAGTAGTCCACGCCAAAGGGACGCCGATTACGAGCAGTACTTC
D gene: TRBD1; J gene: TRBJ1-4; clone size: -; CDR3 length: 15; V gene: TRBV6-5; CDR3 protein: CASRQADRVNEKLFF; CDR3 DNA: TGTGCCAGCAGGCAAGCTGACAGGGTTAATGAAAAACTGTTTTTT
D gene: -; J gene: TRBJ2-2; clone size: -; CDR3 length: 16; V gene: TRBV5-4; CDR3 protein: CASSQQGSSNTGELFF; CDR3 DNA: TGTGCCAGCAGCCAGCAGGGGTCGTCGAACACCGGGGAGCTGTTTTTT
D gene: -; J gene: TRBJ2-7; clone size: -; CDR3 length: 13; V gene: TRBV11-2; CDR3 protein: CASSWTLNYEQYF; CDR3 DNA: TGTGCCAGCAGCTGGACGTTAAACTACGAGCAGTACTTC
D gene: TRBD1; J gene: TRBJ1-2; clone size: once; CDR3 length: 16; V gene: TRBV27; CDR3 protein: CASSLGAGGIYYGYTF; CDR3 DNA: TGTGCCAGCAGTTTAGGGGCAGGGGGCATTTACTATGGCTACACCTTC
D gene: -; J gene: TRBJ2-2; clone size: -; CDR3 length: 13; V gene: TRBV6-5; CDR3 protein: CAGGTHNTGELFF; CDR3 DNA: TGTGCCGGCGGGACTCATAACACCGGGGAGCTGTTTTTT
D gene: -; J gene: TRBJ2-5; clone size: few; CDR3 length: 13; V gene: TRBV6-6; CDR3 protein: CASTPRPKETQYF; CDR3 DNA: TGTGCCAGCACCCCACGCCCGAAAGAGACCCAGTACTTC
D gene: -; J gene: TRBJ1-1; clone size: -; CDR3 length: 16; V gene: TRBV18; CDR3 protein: CASSPPNGPMNTEAFF; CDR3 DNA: TGTGCCAGCTCACCACCGAATGGACCTATGAACACTGAAGCTTTCTTT
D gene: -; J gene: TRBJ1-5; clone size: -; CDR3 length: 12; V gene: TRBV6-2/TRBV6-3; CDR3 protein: CASSTLNQPQHF; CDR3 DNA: TGTGCCAGCAGCACCCTGAATCAGCCCCAGCATTTT
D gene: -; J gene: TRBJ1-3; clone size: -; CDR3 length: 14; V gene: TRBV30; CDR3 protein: CAWMSLYSGNTIYF; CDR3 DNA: TGTGCCTGGATGAGTTTGTACTCTGGAAACACCATATATTTT
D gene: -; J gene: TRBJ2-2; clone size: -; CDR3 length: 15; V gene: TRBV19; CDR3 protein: CASSIKKFNTGELFF; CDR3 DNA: TGTGCCAGTAGTATTAAGAAGTTTAACACCGGGGAGCTGTTTTTT
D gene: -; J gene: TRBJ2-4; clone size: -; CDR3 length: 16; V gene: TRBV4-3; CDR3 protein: CASSQDMRADKNIQYF; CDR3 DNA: TGCGCCAGCAGCCAAGATATGAGAGCGGACAAAAACATTCAGTACTTC
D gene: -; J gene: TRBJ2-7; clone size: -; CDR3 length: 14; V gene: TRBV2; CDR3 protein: CASGKTGGFSEQYF; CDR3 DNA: TGTGCCAGCGGAAAGACGGGTGGGTTCTCCGAGCAGTACTTC
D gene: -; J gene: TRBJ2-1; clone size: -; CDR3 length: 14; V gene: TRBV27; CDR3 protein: CASSKVGSYNEQFF; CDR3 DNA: TGTGCCAGCAGTAAGGTGGGCTCCTACAATGAGCAGTTCTTC
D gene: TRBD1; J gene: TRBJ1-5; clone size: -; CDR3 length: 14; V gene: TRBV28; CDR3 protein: CASSTGVGNQPQHF; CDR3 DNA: TGTGCCAGCAGTACAGGGGTGGGCAATCAGCCCCAGCATTTT
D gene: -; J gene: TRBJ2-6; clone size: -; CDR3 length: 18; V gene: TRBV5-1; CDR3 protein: CASSLRGTVSSGANVLTF; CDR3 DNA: TGCGCCAGCAGCTTGAGAGGGACTGTTTCCTCTGGGGCCAACGTCCTGACTTTC
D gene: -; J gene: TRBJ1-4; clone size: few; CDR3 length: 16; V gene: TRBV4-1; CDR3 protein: CASSQVLNPLNEKLFF; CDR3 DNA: TGCGCCAGCAGCCAAGTGCTCAATCCCCTCAATGAAAAACTGTTTTTT
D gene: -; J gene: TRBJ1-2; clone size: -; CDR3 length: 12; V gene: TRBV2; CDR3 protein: CASSRQLYGYTF; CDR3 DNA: TGTGCCAGCAGCCGCCAGCTCTATGGCTACACCTTC
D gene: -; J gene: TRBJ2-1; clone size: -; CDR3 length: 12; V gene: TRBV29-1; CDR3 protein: CSVDWDVNEQFF; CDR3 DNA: TGCAGCGTTGATTGGGACGTCAATGAGCAGTTCTTC
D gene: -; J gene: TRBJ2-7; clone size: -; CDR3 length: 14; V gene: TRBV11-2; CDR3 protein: CASRPTMGAYEQYF; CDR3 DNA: TGTGCCAGCAGACCCACGATGGGGGCCTACGAGCAGTACTTC
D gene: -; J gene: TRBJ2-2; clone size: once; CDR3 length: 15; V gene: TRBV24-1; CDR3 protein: CATSDPDTFTGELFF; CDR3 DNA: TGTGCCACCAGTGATCCTGACACGTTCACTGGGGAGCTGTTTTTT
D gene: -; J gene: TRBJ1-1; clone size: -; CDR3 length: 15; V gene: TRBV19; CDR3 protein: CASTLGGTVNTEAFF; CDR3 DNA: TGTGCCAGTACCCTAGGAGGGACGGTGAACACTGAAGCTTTCTTT
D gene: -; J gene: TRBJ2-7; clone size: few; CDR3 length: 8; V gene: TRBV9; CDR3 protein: CAPNEQYF; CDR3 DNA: TGTGCCCCGAACGAGCAGTACTTC
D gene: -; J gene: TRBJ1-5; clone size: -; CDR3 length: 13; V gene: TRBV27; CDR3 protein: CASSKWGNQPQHF; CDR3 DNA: TGTGCCAGCAGTAAATGGGGCAATCAGCCCCAGCATTTT
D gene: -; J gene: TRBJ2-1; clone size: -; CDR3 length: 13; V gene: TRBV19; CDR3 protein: CASNLAISNEQFF; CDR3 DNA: TGTGCCAGTAACCTAGCGATCAGCAATGAGCAGTTCTTC
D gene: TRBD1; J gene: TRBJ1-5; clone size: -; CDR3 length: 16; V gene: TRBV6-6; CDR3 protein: CASSYSDRPLGEPQHF; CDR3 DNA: TGTGCCAGCAGTTACTCGGACAGGCCCTTGGGAGAGCCCCAGCATTTT
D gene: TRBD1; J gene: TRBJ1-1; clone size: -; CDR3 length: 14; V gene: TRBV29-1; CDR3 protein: CSGSPGTGNTEAFF; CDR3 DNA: TGCAGCGGCAGTCCCGGGACAGGCAACACTGAAGCTTTCTTT
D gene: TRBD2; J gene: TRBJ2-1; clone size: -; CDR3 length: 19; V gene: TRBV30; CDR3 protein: CAWSSRTSGSSVSYNEQFF; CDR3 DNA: TGTGCCTGGAGTTCCCGGACTAGCGGGAGTTCCGTCTCCTACAATGAGCAGTTCTTC
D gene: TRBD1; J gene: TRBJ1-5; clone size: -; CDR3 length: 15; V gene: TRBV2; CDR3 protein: CASSDATGGVWPQHF; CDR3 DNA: TGTGCCAGCAGTGACGCAACAGGGGGGGTTTGGCCCCAGCATTTT
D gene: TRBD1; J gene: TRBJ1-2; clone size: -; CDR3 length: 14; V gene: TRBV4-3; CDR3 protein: CASSQDRGSYGYTF; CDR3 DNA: TGCGCCAGCAGCCAAGACAGGGGGAGCTATGGCTACACCTTC
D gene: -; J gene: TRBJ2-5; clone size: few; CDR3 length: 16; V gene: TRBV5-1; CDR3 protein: CASSFSGGGGSETQYF; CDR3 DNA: TGCGCCAGCAGCTTTTCCGGGGGAGGGGGCTCAGAGACCCAGTACTTC
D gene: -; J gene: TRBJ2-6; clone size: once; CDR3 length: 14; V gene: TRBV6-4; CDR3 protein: CASSVGFGANVLTF; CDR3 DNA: TGTGCCAGCAGTGTGGGGTTTGGGGCCAACGTCCTGACTTTC
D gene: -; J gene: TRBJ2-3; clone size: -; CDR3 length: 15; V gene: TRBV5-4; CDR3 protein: CASSLGRGRTDTQYF; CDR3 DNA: TGTGCCAGCAGCTTGGGCCGCGGACGCACAGATACGCAGTATTTT
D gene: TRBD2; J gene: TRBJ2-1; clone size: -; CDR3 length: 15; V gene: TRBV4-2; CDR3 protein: CASSPLAGLYNEQFF; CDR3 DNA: TGTGCCAGCAGCCCACTAGCGGGACTCTACAATGAGCAGTTCTTC
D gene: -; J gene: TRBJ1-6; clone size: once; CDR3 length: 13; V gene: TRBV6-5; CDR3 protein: CASRPGQISPLHF; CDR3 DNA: TGTGCCAGCAGACCAGGACAGATTTCACCCCTCCACTTT